These 2 T cell receptor beta chains were sequenced from one sample in a study of cytomegalovirus exposure and HLA in healthy donors. The PCR contained 60 Vbeta and 13 Jbeta primers. Sequencing was performed with immunoSEQ multiplex PCR; in TCRdb, only in-frame clones are kept and a portion is missing. The sample consists of about 170,000 clones, over 80% of them appearing once. Sequencing was performed on PBMCs. All receptors come from a woman aged 50 to 65 in good health and CMV-seropositive.

This chain connects TRBV7-2 to TRBJ2-3, with no clear D. Trimming took 0 bases from V and 0 from J, leaving 4 bases between them. The CDR3 is 14 amino acids. The germline CDR1 and CDR2 sequences are SGHTA and FQGNSA. The CDR3 region has the DNA TGTGCCAGCAGCTTAGCGACTAGCACAGATACGCAGTATTTT. Translation gives CASSLATSTDTQYF.

This chain connects TRBV27 to TRBJ2-3; TRBD2 agrees at 16 bases. V gave up 5 bases and J gave up 1 base; unmatched junction bases: 9. Per germline, CDR1 MNHEY and CDR2 SMNVEV (reference sequence). The CDR3 totals 19 residues. DNA of the CDR3: TGTGCCAGCAGTCACTACGGGACTAGCGGGAGGGGAGGCACAGATACGCAGTATTTT. Translated, it gives CASSHYGTSGRGGTDTQYF.